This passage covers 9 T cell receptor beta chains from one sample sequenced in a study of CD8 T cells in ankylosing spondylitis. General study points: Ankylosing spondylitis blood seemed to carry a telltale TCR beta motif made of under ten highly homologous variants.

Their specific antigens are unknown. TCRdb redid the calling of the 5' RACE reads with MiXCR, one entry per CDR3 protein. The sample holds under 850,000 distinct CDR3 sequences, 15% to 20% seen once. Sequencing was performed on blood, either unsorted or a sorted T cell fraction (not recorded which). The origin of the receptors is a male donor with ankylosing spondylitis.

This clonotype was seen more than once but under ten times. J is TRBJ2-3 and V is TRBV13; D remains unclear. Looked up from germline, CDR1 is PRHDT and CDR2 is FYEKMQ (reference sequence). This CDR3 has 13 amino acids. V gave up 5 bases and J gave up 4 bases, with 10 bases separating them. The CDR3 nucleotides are TGTGCCAGCAGCCCCCACACCGCAGATACGCAGTATTTT. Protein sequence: CASSPHTADTQYF.

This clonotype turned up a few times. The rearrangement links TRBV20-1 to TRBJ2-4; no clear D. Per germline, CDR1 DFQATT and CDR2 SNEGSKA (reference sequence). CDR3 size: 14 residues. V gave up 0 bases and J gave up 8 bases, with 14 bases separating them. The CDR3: CSARDLLLPYIQYF. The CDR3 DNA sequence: TGCAGTGCTAGAGATCTCCTTCTCCCATACATTCAGTACTTC.

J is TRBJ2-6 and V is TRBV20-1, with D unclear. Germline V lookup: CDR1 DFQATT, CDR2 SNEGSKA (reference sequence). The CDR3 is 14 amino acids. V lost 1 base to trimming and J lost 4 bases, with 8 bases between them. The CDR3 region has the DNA TGCAGTGCTAGAGGCGGAGTGGGGGCCAACGTCCTGACTTTC. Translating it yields CSARGGVGANVLTF.

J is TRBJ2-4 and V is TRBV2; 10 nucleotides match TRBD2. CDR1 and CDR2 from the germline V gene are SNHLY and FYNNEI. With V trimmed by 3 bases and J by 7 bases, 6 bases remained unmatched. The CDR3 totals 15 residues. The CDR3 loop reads CASSDSLAGDNIQYF. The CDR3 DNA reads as TGTGCCAGCAGTGATAGCCTAGCGGGAGACAACATTCAGTACTTC.

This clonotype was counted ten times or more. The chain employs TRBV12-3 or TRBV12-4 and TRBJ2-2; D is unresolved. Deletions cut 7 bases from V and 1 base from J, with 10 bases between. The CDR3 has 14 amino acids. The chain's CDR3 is CASTLPMNTGELFF. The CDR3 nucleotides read TGTGCCAGCACCCTTCCTATGAACACCGGGGAGCTGTTTTTT.

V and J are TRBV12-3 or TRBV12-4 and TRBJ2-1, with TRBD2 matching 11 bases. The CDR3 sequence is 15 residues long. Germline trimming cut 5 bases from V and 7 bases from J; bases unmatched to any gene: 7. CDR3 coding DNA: TGTGCCAGCAGTCTACTAGCGGGAGCACGGAATGAGCAGTTCTTC. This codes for CASSLLAGARNEQFF.

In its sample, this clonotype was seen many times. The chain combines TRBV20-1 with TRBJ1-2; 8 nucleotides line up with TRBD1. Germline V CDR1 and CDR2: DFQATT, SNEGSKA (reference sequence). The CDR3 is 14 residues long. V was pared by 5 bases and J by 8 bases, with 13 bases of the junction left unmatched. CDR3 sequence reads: CSAPRTGIEDGYTF. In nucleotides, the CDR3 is TGCAGTGCTCCCCGGACAGGGATAGAGGACGGCTACACCTTC.

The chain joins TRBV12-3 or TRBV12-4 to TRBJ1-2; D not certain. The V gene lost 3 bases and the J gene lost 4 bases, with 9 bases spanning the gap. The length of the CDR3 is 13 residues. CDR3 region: CASSLAGVYGYTF. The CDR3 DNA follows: TGTGCCAGCAGTTTGGCCGGGGTCTATGGCTACACCTTC.

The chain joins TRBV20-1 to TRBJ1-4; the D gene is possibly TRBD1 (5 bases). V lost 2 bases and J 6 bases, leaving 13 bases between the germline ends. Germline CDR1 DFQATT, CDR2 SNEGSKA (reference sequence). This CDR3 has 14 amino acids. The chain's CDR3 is CSARMAGRDEKLFF. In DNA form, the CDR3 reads TGCAGTGCTAGAATGGCAGGGCGGGATGAAAAACTGTTTTTT.